One sample yielded the 9 T cell receptor beta chains listed below, sequenced in a study of blood T cells in healthy people across ages. A second PCR of about 6 to 12 cycles used a sample-barcoded 5' primer and a J-beta primer mix. MiXCR, run by TCRdb on the 5' RACE reads, gives a single entry per CDR3 protein. The sample records hundreds of thousands of distinct CDR3 sequences, approximately 53% being singletons. What was sequenced was blood. These receptors came from an elderly man in good health.

This clonotype occurred a few times. This chain joins TRBV5-1 and TRBJ2-7; 8 bases match TRBD1. This CDR3 is 15 amino acids long. Germline V gives CDR1 SGHRS, CDR2 YFSETQ. V was pared by 3 bases and J by 3 bases, with 8 bases of the junction left unmatched. The CDR3 DNA is TGCGCCAGCAGCTCTGGGACAGGCTTCCGCTACGAGCAGTACTTC. Its translation: CASSSGTGFRYEQYF.

The chain joins TRBV9 to TRBJ2-6; perhaps TRBD2 as D (6 bases). The CDR3 has 19 residues. Trimming pared 0 bases from V and 2 bases from J, leaving 18 bases between. Germline-derived CDR1 and CDR2 are SGDLS and YYNGEE. CDR3 in DNA: TGTGCCAGCAGCGTAGTAGCCGGGGGACCGGCAGCTGGGGCCAACGTCCTGACTTTC. Translation gives CASSVVAGGPAAGANVLTF.

This rearrangement joins TRBV6-2 or TRBV6-3 to TRBJ1-1; D remains unclear. V lost 11 bases and J lost 1, with 14 bases in between. Germline loops: CDR1 MNHEY, CDR2 SVGEGT. CDR3 length equals 13 residues. CDR3 region: CASLGWANTEAFF. CDR3 bases: TGTGCCTCTTTGGGCTGGGCGAACACTGAAGCTTTCTTT.

The J gene is TRBJ2-3, the V gene TRBV7-3, with 9 bases matching TRBD1. From germline, CDR1 is SGHTA and CDR2 FQGTGA. CDR3 length: 14 residues. Trimming at V came to 5 bases and at J to 3 bases, leaving 3 bases not matched to a gene. CDR3 region: CASSEGQGTDTQYF. CDR3 nucleotide sequence: TGTGCCAGCAGCGAAGGACAGGGGACAGATACGCAGTATTTT.

Concerning this clonotype itself: The junction departs from germline at one end; a sequencing error may be responsible. V and J are TRBV24-1 and TRBJ2-7; no clear D gene. The DNA end favors TRBJ2-5, so the J call may be wrong. The CDR3 is made up of 13 amino acids. Germline V gives CDR1 KGHDR, CDR2 SFDVKD. The CDR3 DNA sequence: TGTACCACCAGTAAGGCATATCCAGAGACCCAGTACTTC. This codes for CTTSKAYPETQYF.

This chain connects TRBV12-3 or TRBV12-4 to TRBJ2-3, with TRBD2 as a possible D gene (5 bases). Trimming pared 7 bases from V and 14 bases from J, leaving 28 bases between. The CDR3 runs 15 residues. The CDR3 sequence is CASTPLGWEHRYAYF. CDR3 sequence (DNA): TGTGCCAGCACTCCTTTGGGATGGGAGCACAGATACGCGTATTTT.

This clonotype appeared a single time. The rearrangement links TRBV6-5 to TRBJ2-7, with 9 bases matching TRBD2. This CDR3 is 15 amino acids long. The trim removed 4 bases at V and 0 bases at J, leaving 4 bases unmatched. Per the germline V gene, CDR1 is MNHEY and CDR2 is SVGAGI. The DNA for the CDR3 is TGTGCCAGCAGTTCATCTAGCGGGGTCTCCTACGAGCAGTACTTC. Amino acids: CASSSSSGVSYEQYF.

This sequence joins TRBV6-6 and TRBJ2-5; TRBD2 matches at 14 bases. The junction had 5 bases not matched to a gene; V was cut back by 5 bases and J by 9 bases. The germline gives CDR1 MNHNY, CDR2 SVGAGI (reference sequence). This CDR3 has 14 residues. CDR3 sequence (DNA): TGTGCCAGCAGTGAGGGACTAGCGGGAGCGGCCCAGTACTTC. Translated: CASSEGLAGAAQYF.

In its sample, this clonotype was seen a few times. The V gene is TRBV28, the J gene TRBJ1-6; D is perhaps TRBD1 (5 bases). Germline V gene lookup returns CDR1 MDHEN and CDR2 SYDVKM. V lost 10 bases and J lost 8, with 18 bases in between. The CDR3 runs to 14 residues. CDR3 nucleotide sequence: TGTGCCACCACCTCCGGGACGGGATATTCACCCCTCCACTTT. Translated, it gives CATTSGTGYSPLHF.